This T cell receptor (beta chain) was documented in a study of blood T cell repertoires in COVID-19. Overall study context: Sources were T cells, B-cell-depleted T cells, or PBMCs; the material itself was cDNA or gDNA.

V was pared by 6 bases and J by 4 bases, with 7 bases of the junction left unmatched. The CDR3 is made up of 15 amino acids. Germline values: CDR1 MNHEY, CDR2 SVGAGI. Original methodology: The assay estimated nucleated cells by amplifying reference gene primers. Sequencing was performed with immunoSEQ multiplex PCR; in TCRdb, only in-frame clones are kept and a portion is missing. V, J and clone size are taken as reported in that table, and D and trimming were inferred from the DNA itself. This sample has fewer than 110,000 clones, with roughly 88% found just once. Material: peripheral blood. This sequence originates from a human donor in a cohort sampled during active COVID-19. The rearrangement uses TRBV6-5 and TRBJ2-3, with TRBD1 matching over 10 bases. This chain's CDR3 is CASRVRDRGSDTQYF. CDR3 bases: TGTGCCAGCAGGGTCCGGGACAGGGGCTCAGATACGCAGTATTTT.